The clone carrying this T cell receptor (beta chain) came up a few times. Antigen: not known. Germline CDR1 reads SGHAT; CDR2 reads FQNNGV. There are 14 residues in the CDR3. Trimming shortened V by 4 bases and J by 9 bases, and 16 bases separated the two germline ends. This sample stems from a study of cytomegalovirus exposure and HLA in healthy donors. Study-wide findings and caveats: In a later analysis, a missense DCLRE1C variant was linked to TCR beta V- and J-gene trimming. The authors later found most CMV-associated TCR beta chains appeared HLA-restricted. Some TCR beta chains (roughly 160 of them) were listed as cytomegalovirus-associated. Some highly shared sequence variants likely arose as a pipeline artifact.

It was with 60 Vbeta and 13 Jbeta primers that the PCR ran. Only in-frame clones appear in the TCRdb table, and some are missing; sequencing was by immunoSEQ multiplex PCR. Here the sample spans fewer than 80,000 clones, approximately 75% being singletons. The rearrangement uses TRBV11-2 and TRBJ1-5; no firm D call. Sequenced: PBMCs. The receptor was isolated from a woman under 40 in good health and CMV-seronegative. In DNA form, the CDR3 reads TGTGCCAGCAGCTATACGACGGGGTCCGGGCCCCAGCATTTT. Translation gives CASSYTTGSGPQHF.